This T cell receptor (beta chain) was identified during a study of cytotoxic CD8 clonotypes in ibrutinib-treated CLL. About the research overall: Collecting the response samples happened after a median 12 months of treatment, with a range of 6 to 36. General study results and limits: The study found public clonotypes uncommon, contracting or stable on treatment.

A note on this clone: Its antigen is as yet unknown.

Trimming stripped 5 bases from V and 8 bases from J, with 9 bases between. CDR1 SEHNR and CDR2 FQNEAQ come from the germline V gene (reference sequence). The CDR3 contains 11 residues. This table comes from immunoSEQ multiplex PCR, and its TCRdb copy is limited to in-frame clones, with some not included. The top ten hold around 10% of the sample, which has some 200,000 clones, 79% seen once. The sequence was collected from a human donor with chronic lymphocytic leukemia. The gene calls are TRBV7-9 and TRBJ1-2; D is unclear. The sequencing used PBMCs, collected after 12 months of ibrutinib treatment. The CDR3 is CASSLGGGYTF. In nucleotides, the CDR3 is TGTGCCAGCAGCCTCGGAGGGGGCTACACCTTC.